This passage covers 27 T cell receptor beta chains from one sample sequenced in a study of technical replicates of blood from a few donors. Clones were sequenced by immunoSEQ multiplex PCR, and TCRdb holds only the in-frame ones, with some missing. The sample records about 93,000 clones, around 95% being singletons. The sample was T cells isolated from PBMCs. The receptors derive from a human donor in good health.

V gene TRBV11-2 combines with J gene TRBJ2-7, with D perhaps TRBD1 (6 bases). Trimming removed 1 base from V and 4 bases from J, with 14 bases in between. This CDR3 has 15 amino acids. The germline V gene has CDR1 SGHAT and CDR2 FQNNGV. Here the CDR3 reads CASSLGGTNFYEQYF. CDR3 nucleotide sequence: TGTGCCAGCAGCTTAGGAGGGACAAACTTTTACGAGCAGTACTTC.

The chain employs TRBV20-1 and TRBJ1-1; D may be TRBD1 (5 bases). The CDR3 sequence is 11 residues long. Per the germline V gene, CDR1 is DFQATT and CDR2 is SNEGSKA (reference sequence). The V end was cut by 7 bases, the J end by 5 bases, with 11 bases between. The DNA of the CDR3 is TGCAGTGTTAGCAGGGAAACTGAAGCTTTCTTT. Translating gives CSVSRETEAFF.

The chain carries TRBV27 and TRBJ1-4; D call uncertain. V dropped 4 bases and J dropped 0 bases, with 6 bases sitting between them. Per the germline V gene, CDR1 is MNHEY and CDR2 is SMNVEV (reference sequence). The CDR3 loop spans 14 amino acids. The CDR3 is CASSSGATNEKLFF. CDR3 nucleotide sequence: TGTGCCAGCAGTTCAGGTGCAACTAATGAAAAACTGTTTTTT.

The chain joins TRBV25-1 to TRBJ2-7, with 8 bases lining up with TRBD2. The CDR3 covers 15 residues. Germline lookup yields CDR1 MGHDK and CDR2 SYGVNS. Trimming at V came to 3 bases and at J to 1 base, leaving 5 bases not matched to a gene. DNA for the CDR3: TGTGCCAGCAGTGACACAGGACTAGCTTCCTACGAGCAGTACTTC. Translated: CASSDTGLASYEQYF.

The chain employs TRBV7-9 and TRBJ2-1, with a weak D call TRBD2 (6 bases). V lost 1 base to trimming and J lost 5 bases, with 6 bases between them. Germline V lookup: CDR1 SEHNR, CDR2 FQNEAQ (reference sequence). The CDR3 has 13 residues. This chain's CDR3 is CASSLGRDNEQFF. CDR3 in DNA: TGTGCCAGCAGCTTAGGGAGGGACAATGAGCAGTTCTTC.

This clone was seen once. This chain links TRBV25-1 with TRBJ2-3; 12 nucleotides agree with TRBD2. With V trimmed by 8 bases and J by 6 bases, 18 bases remained unmatched. CDR3 size: 18 residues. CDR1 MGHDK and CDR2 SYGVNS come from the germline V gene. Here the CDR3 DNA reads TGTGCCAGCGGGGGGATGGGCCGTACTAGCGGGAGGTGGGATACGCAGTATTTT. This gives the protein CASGGMGRTSGRWDTQYF.

V is TRBV7-6 and J is TRBJ2-3; D possibly corresponds to TRBD2 (5 bases). This CDR3 is built from 16 residues. Germline assignment: CDR1 SGHVS and CDR2 FNYEAQ. Trimming shortened V by 5 bases and J by 0 bases, and 15 bases separated the two germline ends. The CDR3 loop reads CASSPSGSVSTDTQYF. CDR3 nucleotides: TGTGCCAGCAGCCCCTCGGGGAGCGTTAGCACAGATACGCAGTATTTT.

The V and J genes are TRBV5-1 and TRBJ2-7, with 7 bases aligning to TRBD1. The V and J ends lost 0 bases and 0 bases, in that order; junction bases with no gene match: 3. The CDR3 extends over 15 amino acids. Germline assignment: CDR1 SGHRS and CDR2 YFSETQ. The CDR3 coding sequence is TGCGCCAGCAGCTTGGCCGGGACAGCCTCCTACGAGCAGTACTTC. It specifies CASSLAGTASYEQYF.

This chain uses TRBV14 with TRBJ1-1; the D is unclear. The germline CDR1 and CDR2 sequences are SGHDN and FVKESK. Trimming left V 4 bases short and J 2 bases short, with 8 bases between. This CDR3 region has 13 residues. This chain's CDR3 is CASSPGYNTEAFF. CDR3 nucleotides: TGTGCCAGCAGCCCGGGATATAACACTGAAGCTTTCTTT. The variable domain in full, completed from reference TRBV14 and TRBJ1-1, reads EAGVTQFPSHSVIEKGQTVTLRCDPISGHDNLYWYRRVMGKEIKFLLHFVKESKQDESGMPNNRFLAERTGGTYSTLKVQPAELEDSGVYFCASSPGYNTEAFFGQGTRLTVV.

The CDR3 DNA reads as TGTGCCAGCAGTGAAGACAGGGGGGCTAACTATGGCTACACCTTC. Its translation: CASSEDRGANYGYTF. The chain is built from TRBV2 and TRBJ1-2; 8 bases align to TRBD1. The CDR3 length is 15 residues. The J segment lost 0 bases and the V segment lost 1 base, leaving 1 base of the junction unmatched. Germline CDR1 reads SNHLY; CDR2 reads FYNNEI.

Here the CDR3 DNA reads TGTGCCAGCAGCTTGTCACAGCGGACCTCCTACAATGAGCAGTTCTTC. Translated, it gives CASSLSQRTSYNEQFF. The V call is TRBV5-4, the J call TRBJ2-1; D is possibly TRBD2 (5 bases). The CDR3 is 16 residues long. Germline V gives CDR1 SGHNT, CDR2 YYREEE (reference sequence). V lost 1 base and J lost 0, with 11 bases in between. Supplemented by reference TRBV5-4 and TRBJ2-1, the full variable domain reads ETGVTQSPTHLIKTRGQQVTLRCSSQSGHNTVSWYQQALGQGPQFIFQYYREEENGRGNFPPRFSGLQFPNYSSELNVNALELDDSALYLCASSLSQRTSYNEQFFGPGTRLTVL.

The chain combines TRBV7-2 with TRBJ2-7; 8 bases are a match to TRBD1. V was pared by 6 bases and J by 0 bases, with 7 bases of the junction left unmatched. Germline-derived CDR1 and CDR2 are SGHTA and FQGNSA. This CDR3 spans 15 amino acids. In DNA, the CDR3 is TGTGCCAGCAGTACCGGACAGGGCCGCTCCTACGAGCAGTACTTC. It yields the protein CASSTGQGRSYEQYF.

The chain combines TRBV4-1 with TRBJ1-3, with no clear D. V lost 4 bases to trimming and J lost 4 bases, with 8 bases between them. The CDR3 spans 13 residues. The germline gives CDR1 MGHRA, CDR2 YSYEKL. The CDR3 nucleotides are TGCGCCAGCAGCCTGGGCGAAGGAAACACCATATATTTT. This encodes CASSLGEGNTIYF.

The rearrangement uses TRBV29-1 and TRBJ2-7; tentatively, D is TRBD2 (6 bases). Trimming left V 6 bases short and J 2 bases short, with 17 bases between. From germline, CDR1 is SQVTM and CDR2 ANQGSEA. This CDR3 has 14 residues. In DNA, the CDR3 is TGCAGCGTCAAAGCGGCGGGGTTCACCTACGAGCAGTACTTC. It encodes CSVKAAGFTYEQYF.

CDR3 coding DNA: TGTGCCAGCAGCGTTGGGAGGTCCACAGATACGCAGTATTTT. Translated: CASSVGRSTDTQYF. The rearrangement links TRBV9 to TRBJ2-3; D might be TRBD2 (6 bases). The CDR3 extends over 14 amino acids. Germline V gene sequence: CDR1 SGDLS, CDR2 YYNGEE. With 2 bases removed from V and 2 bases from J, the gap between germline ends came to 9 bases.

The chain combines TRBV5-1 with TRBJ2-1; tentative D call: TRBD2 (5 bases). Germline CDR1 is SGHRS and CDR2 is YFSETQ. The CDR3 covers 13 residues. Trimming cost V 2 bases and J 5 bases, with 8 bases left between them. CDR3 in amino acids: CASSLGLNNEQFF. The CDR3 coding sequence is TGCGCCAGCAGCTTAGGACTTAACAATGAGCAGTTCTTC.

This rearrangement joins TRBV7-9 to TRBJ2-1, with 11 bases matching TRBD2. The trim removed 5 bases at V and 2 bases at J, leaving 5 bases unmatched. The CDR3 has 16 residues. In germline, CDR1 is SEHNR, CDR2 FQNEAQ (reference sequence). The CDR3 DNA reads as TGTGCCAGCAGCCCGAAGACTAGCGGGGCCTACAATGAGCAGTTCTTC. Protein product: CASSPKTSGAYNEQFF. Complete variable domain (other parts from reference TRBV7-9 and TRBJ2-1): DTGVSQNPRHKITKRGQNVTFRCDPISEHNRLYWYRQTLGQGPEFLTYFQNEAQLEKSRLLSDRFSAERPKGSFSTLEIQRTEQGDSAMYLCASSPKTSGAYNEQFFGPGTRLTVL.

This CDR3 reads CASRGGEIRSDTQYF. DNA for the CDR3: TGTGCCAGCCGGGGTGGGGAGATTCGGTCAGATACGCAGTATTTT. The chain is built from TRBV6-1 and TRBJ2-3; a weak D match, TRBD2 (5 bases). The CDR3 contains 15 residues. Trimming took 8 bases from V and 4 from J, leaving 19 bases between them. Per germline, CDR1 MNHNS and CDR2 SASEGT.

This sequence joins TRBV7-3 and TRBJ2-1, with 7 bases lining up with TRBD2. CDR3 length: 15 residues. Germline-derived CDR1 and CDR2 are SGHTA and FQGTGA. Trimming took 1 base from V and 1 from J; bases not matched to a gene: 1. The CDR3 DNA reads TGTGCCAGCAGCTTAATCGGGGGGTCCTACAATGAGCAGTTCTTC. Encoded protein: CASSLIGGSYNEQFF.

V usage is TRBV7-2 and J usage is TRBJ1-5, with D uncertain. Trimming left V 5 bases short and J 0 bases short, with 8 bases between. Per the germline V gene, CDR1 is SGHTA and CDR2 is FQGNSA. The CDR3 runs 14 residues. The CDR3 loop is CASSRYSSNQPQHF. CDR3 coding DNA: TGTGCCAGCAGCCGGTACAGTAGCAATCAGCCCCAGCATTTT.

The J gene is TRBJ1-1, the V gene TRBV11-3, with a weak D call TRBD1 (6 bases). The germline CDR1 and CDR2 sequences are SGHNT and YENEEA. The CDR3 length is 16 residues. V lost 3 bases and J lost 3, with 17 bases in between. For the CDR3, the DNA is TGTGCCAGCAGCTTGGAGCAAGGGACACACGACACTGAAGCTTTCTTT. This sequence encodes CASSLEQGTHDTEAFF. Supplemented by reference TRBV11-3 and TRBJ1-1, the full variable domain reads EAGVVQSPRYKIIEKKQPVAFWCNPISGHNTLYWYLQNLGQGPELLIRYENEEAVDDSQLPKDRFSAERLKGVDSTLKIQPAELGDSAVYLCASSLEQGTHDTEAFFGQGTRLTVV.

This sequence joins TRBV11-2 and TRBJ2-7, with unresolved D. Germline assignment: CDR1 SGHAT and CDR2 FQNNGV. V lost 3 bases and J lost 2, with 11 bases in between. This CDR3 contains 14 residues. The CDR3 sequence: CASSFSGTTYEQYF. CDR3 DNA sequence: TGTGCCAGCAGCTTTTCCGGAACTACCTACGAGCAGTACTTC.

This clone was picked up a small number of times. This sequence joins TRBV19 and TRBJ1-5, with 8 bases that match TRBD1. The ends lost 6 bases at V and 6 bases at J; junction bases unmatched: 4. Germline lookup yields CDR1 LNHDA and CDR2 SQIVND (reference sequence). The CDR3 length is 13 residues. The CDR3 DNA sequence: TGTGCCAGTAGACCAGGGGGCCTTCAGCCCCAGCATTTT. This gives the protein CASRPGGLQPQHF.

This chain uses TRBV15 with TRBJ2-7; TRBD2 might be the D (5 bases). Trimming removed 6 bases from V and 1 base from J, with 7 bases in between. The CDR3 spans 12 residues. Germline assignment: CDR1 LNHNV and CDR2 YYDKDF (reference sequence). The CDR3: CATSGGSYEQYF. In DNA form, the CDR3 reads TGTGCCACCAGTGGAGGTTCCTACGAGCAGTACTTC.

The chain couples TRBV7-9 to TRBJ2-3; D is ambiguous. With 8 bases removed from V and 1 base from J, the gap between germline ends came to 4 bases. The CDR3 is 11 amino acids. From germline, CDR1 is SEHNR and CDR2 FQNEAQ (reference sequence). The CDR3 bases are TGTGCCAGCGCAGGCACAGATACGCAGTATTTT. This gives the protein CASAGTDTQYF.

This chain connects TRBV12-5 to TRBJ2-5; D gene unclear. This CDR3 spans 15 amino acids. Looked up from germline, CDR1 is LGHNT and CDR2 is FRNRAP. V was clipped by 0 bases and J by 6 bases, with 14 bases between them. This CDR3 is CASGLVVGDLKTQYF. The DNA of the CDR3 is TGTGCTAGTGGTTTGGTAGTAGGAGATCTGAAGACCCAGTACTTC.

This chain uses TRBV5-1 with TRBJ2-7; TRBD1 matches 8 bases. Losses at the gene ends were 4 bases for V and 4 bases for J; bases not matched to a gene: 16. The CDR3 length is 17 residues. CDR1 and CDR2 from the germline V gene are SGHRS and YFSETQ. The CDR3 DNA sequence: TGCGCCAGCAGCCTTTCGTCAGACAGGGGTCACCCTTACGAGCAGTACTTC. Translation: CASSLSSDRGHPYEQYF.